This is a list of T cell receptor beta chains from one sample in a study of CD8 T cells in ankylosing spondylitis. TCRdb independently ran MiXCR on the 5' RACE reads; one entry per CDR3 protein. The sample includes about 240,000 distinct CDR3 sequences, about 10% of them seen just once. Sequenced input: blood, either unsorted or a sorted T cell fraction (not recorded which). The receptors were sampled from a male donor with ankylosing spondylitis or in good health (not recorded which). Each CDR3 is given with its conserved first and last residue. Each record gives: J gene, V gene, D gene, clone size, CDR3 DNA, CDR3 protein. A D gene is named only where the DNA matches it firmly. Not all rows give a size; the values are once, few, many and, for expanded clones, a class.

TRBJ2-1,TRBV7-8,NA,many,TGTGCCAGCAGCTTGAGTTTTAAATTCAATGAGCAGTTCTTC,CASSLSFKFNEQFF
TRBJ2-1,TRBV29-1,NA,NA,TGCAGCGTTTATGCCTGGAACAATGAGCAGTTCTTC,CSVYAWNNEQFF
TRBJ1-1,TRBV7-9,TRBD1,few,TGTGCCAGCAGTCCTAACCGGGACAGGGTGAACACTGAAGCTTTCTTT,CASSPNRDRVNTEAFF
TRBJ2-1,TRBV5-1,TRBD1,many,TGCGCCAGCAGCTTGGAAGGGACAGGGTTTGAGAATGAGCAGTTCTTC,CASSLEGTGFENEQFF
TRBJ1-1,TRBV20-1,NA,many,TGCAGTGCTAGAGTTGCAGGTCGAAACACTGAAGCTTTCTTT,CSARVAGRNTEAFF
TRBJ2-1,TRBV5-8,TRBD2,few,TGTGCCAGCAGCTTGGTGGACAGTGGACTAGCGGGGCCATACAATGAGCAGTTCTTC,CASSLVDSGLAGPYNEQFF
TRBJ2-1,TRBV4-1,TRBD1,NA,TGCGCCAGCAGCCAAGATTTGAGGGGGCGGTTCTTC,CASSQDLRGRFF
TRBJ1-4,TRBV12-3/TRBV12-4,NA,many,TGTGCCAGCAGGAAAACAGGGTCCCGTAATGAAAAACTGTTTTTT,CASRKTGSRNEKLFF
TRBJ2-1,TRBV20-1,NA,many,TGCAGTGCTGGACCTAGCGTGGGGTCCTCCTACAATGAGCAGTTCTTC,CSAGPSVGSSYNEQFF
TRBJ2-4,TRBV5-1,TRBD2,many,TGCGCCAGCAGCTTGGGACTAGCGGGAGGAAAAAACATTCAGTACTTC,CASSLGLAGGKNIQYF
TRBJ1-2,TRBV29-1,TRBD1,many,TGCAGCGCCGAAACTATCCCCCCGGGACAGTTTAACTATGGCTACACCTTC,CSAETIPPGQFNYGYTF
TRBJ2-7,TRBV14,NA,many,TGTGCCAGCAGCCAAGCGCGGAGGGATGGAGAGCAGTACTTC,CASSQARRDGEQYF
TRBJ2-1,TRBV7-8,NA,many,TGTGCCAGCAGCTTAGTCGTGATCGGGGGGCCAAAAGAAAATGAGCAGTTCTTC,CASSLVVIGGPKENEQFF
TRBJ2-5,TRBV5-1,NA,few,TGCGCCAGCAGCGGCGAGGAGGCCCCGGAGACCCAGTACTTC,CASSGEEAPETQYF
TRBJ2-7,TRBV12-3/TRBV12-4,TRBD1,few,TGTGCCAGCAGTTGGGGACAGGACTACGAGCAGTACTTC,CASSWGQDYEQYF
TRBJ1-4,TRBV2,NA,NA,TGTGCCAGCAGTGAAGTCCAGGACACCGAAAAACTGTTTTTT,CASSEVQDTEKLFF
TRBJ1-5,TRBV15,NA,NA,TGTGCCACCAGCAGAGATCGGACGGCGTCGACCCAGCATTTT,CATSRDRTASTQHF
TRBJ2-7,TRBV29-1,NA,few,TGCAGCGTGGTGGTGTTAGGAAACGAGCAGTACTTC,CSVVVLGNEQYF
TRBJ2-1,TRBV29-1,NA,NA,TGCAGCTCTTGGACCTCCTACAATGAGCAGTTCTTC,CSSWTSYNEQFF
TRBJ1-1,TRBV28,NA,NA,TGTGCCAGCAGTTTGGCGTCACTGAACACTGAAGCTTTCTTT,CASSLASLNTEAFF
TRBJ1-1,TRBV5-5,TRBD1,NA,TGTGCCAGCAGCTTGAGGGACAGGGAGCCTGAAGCTTTCTTT,CASSLRDREPEAFF
TRBJ2-5,TRBV20-1,TRBD1,many,TGCAGTGCTAGCCGGGACAGGGGGTTCCAAGAGACCCAGTACTTC,CSASRDRGFQETQYF
TRBJ2-4,TRBV6-1,NA,NA,TGTGCCAGCAGTGAAGGGCTAGTCGGGACCAAAAACATTCAGTACTTC,CASSEGLVGTKNIQYF
TRBJ1-5,TRBV5-1,NA,many,TGCGCCAGCAGACGGGATAATAGCAATCAGCCCCAGCATTTT,CASRRDNSNQPQHF
TRBJ2-7,TRBV5-1,NA,many,TGCGCCAGCAGCTTGGGGTGGGAAGCTTCCCACGAGCAGTACTTC,CASSLGWEASHEQYF
TRBJ2-2,TRBV10-3,TRBD2,many,TGTGCCGCCGGGTCCCCCACTAGCGCTACGAACACCGGGGAGCTGTTTTTT,CAAGSPTSATNTGELFF
TRBJ2-2,TRBV6-5,NA,NA,TGTGCCAGCAGTTACTCGGGTGCAGCGAACACCGGGGAGCTGTTTTTT,CASSYSGAANTGELFF
TRBJ2-1,TRBV5-1,NA,many,TGCGCCAGCAGCTTGTCTATCGGGGAAAGCAATGAGCAGTTCTTC,CASSLSIGESNEQFF
TRBJ1-1,TRBV7-8,TRBD1,many,TGTGCCAGCAGCTTAGCTAATAACCGACAGGGGATGCACGAACGAGCTTTCTTT,CASSLANNRQGMHERAFF
TRBJ2-3,TRBV7-8,NA,NA,TGTGCCAGCAGCTTATCTCCCGGGGATACGCAGTATTTT,CASSLSPGDTQYF
TRBJ2-5,TRBV29-1,TRBD1,NA,TGCAGCGTTGAAGATACAGGGGTAGAGACCCAGTACTTC,CSVEDTGVETQYF
TRBJ2-1,TRBV12-3/TRBV12-4,NA,NA,TGTGCCAGCAGTTCGATACTAGACTCCTACAATGAGCAGTTCTTC,CASSSILDSYNEQFF
TRBJ1-6,TRBV5-1,NA,many,TGCGCCAGCAGCTTGGATCGGCGGACAGAGTATAATTCACCCCTCCACTTT,CASSLDRRTEYNSPLHF
TRBJ2-7,TRBV7-2,NA,few,TGTGCCAGCAGCTTAGCTTATCACGGGGGAAAAAGCTACGAGCAGTACTTC,CASSLAYHGGKSYEQYF
TRBJ1-1,TRBV5-1,NA,many,TGCGCCAGCAGCTTGCGCGCTGAAGCTTTCTTT,CASSLRAEAFF
TRBJ1-3,TRBV12-3/TRBV12-4,TRBD1,many,TGTGCCAGCAGTTTAGACCCCGGACAGGGGACTGGAAACACCATATATTTT,CASSLDPGQGTGNTIYF
TRBJ2-5,TRBV4-1,NA,many,TGCGCCAGCAGCCAAGTTCTACTTGCGGGGGCGGAGGAGACCCAGTACTTC,CASSQVLLAGAEETQYF
TRBJ2-5,TRBV19,NA,few,TGTGCCAGTAGTATTACCGGGACCAAAGAGACCCAGTACTTC,CASSITGTKETQYF
TRBJ2-1,TRBV4-1,NA,many,TGCGCCAGCAGCCATCTAGGGGCGTTAAGTGAGCAGTTCTTC,CASSHLGALSEQFF
TRBJ2-7,TRBV24-1,NA,many,TGTGCCACCAGTGCCGCGGCCTCTGGTGAGCAGTACTTC,CATSAAASGEQYF
TRBJ2-3,TRBV29-1,TRBD2,many,TGCAGCGTCGGAGGACTAGTGAGAATAGATACGCAGTATTTT,CSVGGLVRIDTQYF
TRBJ2-7,TRBV5-1,NA,many,TGCGCCAGCAGCCCTTTTTCGGGGGACGAGCAGTACTTC,CASSPFSGDEQYF
TRBJ2-1,TRBV6-1,NA,few,TGTGCCAGCTCAGTCGGGCCAACAGGGACTGAGCAGTTCTTC,CASSVGPTGTEQFF
TRBJ1-1,TRBV5-1,TRBD1,many,TGCGCCAGCAGCCGAGAAGGGGGCCACACTGAAGCTTTCTTT,CASSREGGHTEAFF
TRBJ1-1,TRBV12-3/TRBV12-4,NA,few,TGTGCCAGCAGAGGGGCAAACACTGAAGCTTTCTTT,CASRGANTEAFF
TRBJ2-3,TRBV7-2,NA,many,TGTGCCAGCAGCTTTAGCGGAGTTGGCACAGATACGCAGTATTTT,CASSFSGVGTDTQYF
TRBJ2-7,TRBV7-1,NA,many,TGTGCCAGCAGCTCTAACCCTCTTCGGGACAAGGACTGGTCTTTCCGCGTGGACCCCTACGAGCAGTACTTC,CASSSNPLRDKDWSFRVDPYEQYF
TRBJ1-6,TRBV12-3/TRBV12-4,NA,few,TGTGCCAGCAGTTTTTGGGGAAGCGATTCACCCCTCCACTTT,CASSFWGSDSPLHF
TRBJ1-2,TRBV2,TRBD1,few,TGTGCCAGCAGGGCAGGGGGTAAAGGCTATGGCTACACCTTC,CASRAGGKGYGYTF
TRBJ2-5,TRBV5-1,TRBD2,NA,TGCGCCAGCAGCTGGGATCCTAGCGGGAGCCAAGAGACCCAGTACTTC,CASSWDPSGSQETQYF
TRBJ2-3,TRBV11-2,NA,few,TGTGCCAGCAGCCGCCTTCGGGCTAGCGGCACAGATACGCAGTATTTT,CASSRLRASGTDTQYF